This TCR beta chain stems from a study of shared T cell receptors in the human thymus. Germline-derived CDR1 and CDR2 are SGHDN and FVKESK. The CDR3 runs to 16 residues. Trimming left V 0 bases short and J 8 bases short, with 16 bases between. Measured with immunoSEQ multiplex PCR; TCRdb has only the in-frame clones, and not every one. The data show about 730,000 clones, approximately 85% seen once. These data were likewise used in another study, on human thymus T cells.

The J gene is TRBJ1-4, the V gene TRBV14, with D perhaps matching TRBD1 (5 bases). This clonotype originated in a girl under three years old with a congenital heart defect. Sequenced sample: thymocytes. CDR3 protein: CASSQDWVGEGEKLFF. The CDR3 DNA reads as TGTGCCAGCAGCCAAGATTGGGTGGGGGAGGGCGAAAAACTGTTTTTT.